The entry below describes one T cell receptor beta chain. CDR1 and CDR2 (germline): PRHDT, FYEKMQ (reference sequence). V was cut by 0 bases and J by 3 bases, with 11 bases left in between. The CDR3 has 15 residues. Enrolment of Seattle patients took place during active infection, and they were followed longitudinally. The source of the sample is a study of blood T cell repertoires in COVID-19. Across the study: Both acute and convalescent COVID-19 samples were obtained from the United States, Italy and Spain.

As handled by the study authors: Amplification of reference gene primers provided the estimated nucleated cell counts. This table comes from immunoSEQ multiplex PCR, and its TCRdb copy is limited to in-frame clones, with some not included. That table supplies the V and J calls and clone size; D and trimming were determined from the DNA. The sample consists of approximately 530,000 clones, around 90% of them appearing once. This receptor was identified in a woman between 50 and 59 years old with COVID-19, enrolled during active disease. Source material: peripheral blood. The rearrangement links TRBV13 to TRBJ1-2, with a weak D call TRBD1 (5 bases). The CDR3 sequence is CASSLGRGQDYGYTF. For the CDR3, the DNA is TGTGCCAGCAGCTTAGGAAGGGGCCAGGACTATGGCTACACCTTC. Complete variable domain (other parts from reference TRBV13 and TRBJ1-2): AAGVIQSPRHLIKEKRETATLKCYPIPRHDTVYWYQQGPGQDPQFLISFYEKMQSDKGSIPDRFSAQQFSDYHSELNMSSLELGDSALYFCASSLGRGQDYGYTFGSGTRLTVV.